Sequencing of this T cell receptor (beta chain) was carried out in a study of T cells in tumors after PD-1 blockade. Study-wide background: Prior checkpoint blockade, systemic immunosuppressant use, or anti-cancer therapy within 4 weeks excluded patients.

The CDR3 covers 13 residues. The ends lost 6 bases at V and 5 bases at J; junction bases unmatched: 6. CDR1 and CDR2 (germline): MDHEN, SYDVKM. This clone has a handful of counts. Sequencing was performed with immunoSEQ multiplex PCR; in TCRdb, only in-frame clones are kept and a portion is missing. This sample has about 63,000 clones, with approximately 74% found just once. Sample: PBMCs, taken after anti-PD-1 treatment. The receptor's source is a human donor with basal cell carcinoma. This chain uses TRBV28 with TRBJ1-2; the match to TRBD1 covers 7 bases. CDR3 residues: CASSDRVGYGYTF. For the CDR3, the DNA is TGTGCCAGCAGCGACAGGGTCGGGTATGGCTACACCTTC.